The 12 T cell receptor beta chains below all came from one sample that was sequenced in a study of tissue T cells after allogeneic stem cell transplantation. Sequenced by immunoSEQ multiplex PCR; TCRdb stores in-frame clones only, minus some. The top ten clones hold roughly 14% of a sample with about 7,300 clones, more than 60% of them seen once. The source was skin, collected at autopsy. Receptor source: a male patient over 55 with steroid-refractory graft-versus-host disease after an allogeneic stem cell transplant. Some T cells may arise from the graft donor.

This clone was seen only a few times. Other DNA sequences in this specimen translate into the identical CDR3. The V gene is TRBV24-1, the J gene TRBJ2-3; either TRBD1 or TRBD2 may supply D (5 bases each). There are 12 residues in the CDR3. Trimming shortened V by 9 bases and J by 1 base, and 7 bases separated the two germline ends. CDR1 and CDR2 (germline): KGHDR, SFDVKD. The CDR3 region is CATRGGTDTQYF. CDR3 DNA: TGTGCCACCCGAGGGGGCACAGATACGCAGTATTTT.

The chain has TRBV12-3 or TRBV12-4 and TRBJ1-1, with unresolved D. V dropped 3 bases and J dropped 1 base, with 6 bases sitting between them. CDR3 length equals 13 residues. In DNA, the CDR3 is TGTGCCAGCAGTTTGGGAGGGAACACTGAAGCTTTCTTT. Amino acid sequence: CASSLGGNTEAFF.

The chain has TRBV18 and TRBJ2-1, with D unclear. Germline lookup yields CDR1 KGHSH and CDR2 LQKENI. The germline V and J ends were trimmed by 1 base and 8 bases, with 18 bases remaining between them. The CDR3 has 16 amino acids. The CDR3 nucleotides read TGTGCCAGCTCACCACTAGGCAGGTCCGAGGTCGATGAGCAGTTCTTC. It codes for CASSPLGRSEVDEQFF.

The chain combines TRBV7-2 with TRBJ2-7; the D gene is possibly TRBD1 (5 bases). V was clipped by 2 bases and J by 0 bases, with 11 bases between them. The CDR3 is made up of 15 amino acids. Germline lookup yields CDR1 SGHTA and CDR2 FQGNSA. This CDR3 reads CASSLMTESSYEQYF. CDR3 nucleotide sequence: TGTGCCAGCAGCTTAATGACAGAGAGCTCCTACGAGCAGTACTTC.

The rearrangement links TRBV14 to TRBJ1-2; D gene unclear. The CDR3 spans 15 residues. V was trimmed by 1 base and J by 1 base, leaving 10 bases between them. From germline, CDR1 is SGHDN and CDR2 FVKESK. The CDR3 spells CASSQGPENNYGYTF. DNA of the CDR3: TGTGCCAGCAGCCAAGGCCCCGAGAATAACTATGGCTACACCTTC.

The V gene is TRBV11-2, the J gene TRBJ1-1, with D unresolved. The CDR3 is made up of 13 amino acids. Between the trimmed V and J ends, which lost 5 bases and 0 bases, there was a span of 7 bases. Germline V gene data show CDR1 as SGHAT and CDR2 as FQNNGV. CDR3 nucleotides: TGTGCCAGCAGCGGGGTTATGAACACTGAAGCTTTCTTT. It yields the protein CASSGVMNTEAFF.

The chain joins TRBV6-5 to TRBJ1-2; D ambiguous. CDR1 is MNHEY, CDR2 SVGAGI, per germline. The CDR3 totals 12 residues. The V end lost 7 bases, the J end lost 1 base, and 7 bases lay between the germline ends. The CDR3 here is CASKGDNYGYTF. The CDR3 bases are TGTGCCAGCAAGGGCGATAACTATGGCTACACCTTC.

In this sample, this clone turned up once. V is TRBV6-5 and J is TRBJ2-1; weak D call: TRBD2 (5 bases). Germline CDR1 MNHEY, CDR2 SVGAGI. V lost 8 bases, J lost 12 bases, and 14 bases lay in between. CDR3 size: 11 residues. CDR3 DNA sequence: TGTGCCAGCGAGGGCCTCAGCGGGCAGTTCTTC. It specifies CASEGLSGQFF.

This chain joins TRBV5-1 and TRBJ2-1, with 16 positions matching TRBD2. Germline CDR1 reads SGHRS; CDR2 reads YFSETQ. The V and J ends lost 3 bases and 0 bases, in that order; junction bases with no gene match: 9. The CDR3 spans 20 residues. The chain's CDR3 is CASSSVGTSGGAGSYNEQFF. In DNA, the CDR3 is TGCGCCAGCAGCTCCGTAGGGACTAGCGGGGGGGCGGGCTCCTACAATGAGCAGTTCTTC.

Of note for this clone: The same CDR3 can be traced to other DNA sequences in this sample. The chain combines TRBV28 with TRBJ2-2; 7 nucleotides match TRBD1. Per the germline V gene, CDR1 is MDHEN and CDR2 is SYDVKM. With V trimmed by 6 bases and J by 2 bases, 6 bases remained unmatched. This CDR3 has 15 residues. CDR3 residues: CASSSGTANTGELFF. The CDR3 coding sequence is TGTGCCAGCAGCTCCGGGACAGCCAACACCGGGGAGCTGTTTTTT.

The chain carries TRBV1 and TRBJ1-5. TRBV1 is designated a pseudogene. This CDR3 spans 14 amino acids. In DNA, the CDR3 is TGCACCAGCAGCCAAGATATAACCTGTCAGCCCCAGCATTTT. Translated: CTSSQDITCQPQHF.

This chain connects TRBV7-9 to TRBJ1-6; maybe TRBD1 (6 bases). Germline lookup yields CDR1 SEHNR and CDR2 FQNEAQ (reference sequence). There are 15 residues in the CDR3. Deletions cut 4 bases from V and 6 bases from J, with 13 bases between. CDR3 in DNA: TGTGCCAGCAGCTCGGGGGCGCGGCTTAATTCACCCCTCCACTTT. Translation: CASSSGARLNSPLHF.